This note documents a single TCR beta chain sequence. The antigen is undetermined. This entry is derived from a study of cytomegalovirus exposure and HLA in healthy donors. Study details: Genotyping of roughly 400 donors showed that around 85% belonged to the Caucasian-associated ancestry cluster. Study-wide points: HLA alleles showed associations with fewer than 20,000 TCR beta sequences in a later analysis, at a 0.05 false discovery rate. The investigators catalogued about 170 TCR beta chains as cytomegalovirus-associated.

Per the germline V gene, CDR1 is SEHNR and CDR2 is FQNEAQ (reference sequence). V shed 10 bases, J shed 4 bases, and the junction held 6 bases outside the gene matches. The CDR3 consists of 12 residues. The PCR made use of 60 Vbeta and 13 Jbeta primers. TCRdb keeps only in-frame clones here, not all; method: immunoSEQ multiplex PCR. The sample comprises about 97,000 clones, around 85% of which are singletons, and under 5.5% rests with the top ten. The rearrangement uses TRBV7-9 and TRBJ2-5, with 7 bases fitting TRBD1. The TCR originated in a man aged 35 to 55 in good health and CMV-seropositive. The sequenced material came from PBMCs. CDR3 residues: CAISPGGETQYF. CDR3 coding DNA: TGTGCCATCTCCCCAGGGGGAGAGACCCAGTACTTC.